Shown below are 32 T cell receptor beta chains from a single sample sequenced in a study of blood T cell repertoires in COVID-19. Some clones are missing from TCRdb's copy, which holds only in-frame ones; the method was immunoSEQ multiplex PCR. The table has 350,000 or so clones, more than 70% seen once. The sequencing sample was made of peripheral blood. Receptors were obtained from a woman between 55 and 75 years old with COVID-19, enrolled during active disease.

The chain links TRBV20-1 to TRBJ1-5; weak D call: TRBD1 (6 bases). The V and J ends lost 3 bases and 0 bases respectively, with 9 bases between them. Germline loops: CDR1 DFQATT, CDR2 SNEGSKA (reference sequence). CDR3 length equals 14 residues. CDR3 bases: TGCAGTGCTAGTCAGGGGAATAGCAATCAGCCCCAGCATTTT. It is translated as CSASQGNSNQPQHF.

This sequence joins TRBV2 and TRBJ1-1, with 8 bases aligning to TRBD1. The germline V gene has CDR1 SNHLY and CDR2 FYNNEI. V dropped 6 bases and J dropped 4; count of bases not matched to a gene: 4. The CDR3 loop spans 13 amino acids. The CDR3 reads CASRVDRVTEAFF. DNA of the CDR3: TGTGCCAGCAGGGTGGACAGGGTCACTGAAGCTTTCTTT.

This rearrangement joins TRBV4-1 to TRBJ1-5, with D perhaps TRBD1 (6 bases). V was trimmed by 1 base and J by 7 bases, leaving 17 bases between them. The CDR3 is 16 residues long. Germline V gene lookup returns CDR1 MGHRA and CDR2 YSYEKL. The CDR3 loop reads CASSQVSGAGAQPQHF. The CDR3 DNA follows: TGCGCCAGCAGCCAAGTGAGTGGGGCGGGGGCGCAGCCCCAGCATTTT.

The chain combines TRBV19 with TRBJ2-4, with D tentatively TRBD2 (6 bases). Per the germline V gene, CDR1 is LNHDA and CDR2 is SQIVND (reference sequence). CDR3 length equals 14 residues. V was pared by 4 bases and J by 1 base, with 8 bases between. Here the CDR3 DNA reads TGTGCCAGTAGTACGGGAGAGGCCAAAAACATTCAGTACTTC. This encodes CASSTGEAKNIQYF.

This clone has just a few counts. The chain couples TRBV19 to TRBJ1-2, with D perhaps matching TRBD1 (6 bases). The germline CDR1 and CDR2 sequences are LNHDA and SQIVND (reference sequence). The V end lost 7 bases, the J end lost 5 bases, and 11 bases lay between the germline ends. This CDR3 region has 12 residues. The CDR3 region is CASTGQRYGYTF. The CDR3 DNA is TGTGCCAGTACCGGACAGAGGTATGGCTACACCTTC.

This clone was seen only a few times. The chain is built from TRBV6-1 and TRBJ1-2, with D possibly matching TRBD1 (5 bases). This CDR3 region has 13 residues. Germline values: CDR1 MNHNS, CDR2 SASEGT. V lost 3 bases and J lost 11, with 16 bases in between. CDR3: CASSDETGPRYTF. DNA for the CDR3: TGTGCCAGCAGTGATGAAACAGGACCGCGGTACACCTTC.

This chain links TRBV2 with TRBJ2-5; D is undetermined. From germline, CDR1 is SNHLY and CDR2 FYNNEI. The ends were cut back, 3 bases at V and 2 bases at J, with 4 bases in the middle. This CDR3 spans 12 amino acids. The CDR3 sequence is CASSDQQETQYF. CDR3 bases: TGTGCCAGCAGTGATCAGCAAGAGACCCAGTACTTC.

As concerns this clone: At one end the junction does not follow the germline gene, possibly because of a read error. The rearrangement joins TRBV19 to TRBJ1-1, with TRBD1 identical over 8 bases. Germline CDR1 LNHDA, CDR2 SQIVND (reference sequence). The CDR3 spans 14 residues. The CDR3 nucleotides read TGTGCCAGTAGTCTAGAACAGGGGGACACTGAAGCTTTCTTT. Encoded protein: CASSLEQGDTEAFF.

The J gene is TRBJ1-5, the V gene TRBV19; TRBD1 might be the D (6 bases). The CDR3 totals 18 residues. V lost 4 bases and J 1 base, leaving 20 bases between the germline ends. Germline CDR1 LNHDA, CDR2 SQIVND (reference sequence). The CDR3 spells CASSSTGLRDPSNQPQHF. CDR3 DNA: TGTGCCAGTAGTAGTACAGGGTTAAGGGATCCAAGCAATCAGCCCCAGCATTTT.

The chain joins TRBV6-1 to TRBJ1-5; TRBD1 might be the D (6 bases). Deletions cut 3 bases from V and 6 bases from J, with 9 bases between. Germline V gene data show CDR1 as MNHNS and CDR2 as SASEGT. The CDR3 runs 13 residues. CDR3 loop: CASSDRGRQPQHF. The CDR3, as DNA: TGTGCCAGCAGTGACAGGGGACGTCAGCCCCAGCATTTT.

The chain employs TRBV7-2 and TRBJ2-5; D gene ambiguous. V lost 3 bases and J lost 7, with 15 bases in between. From germline, CDR1 is SGHTA and CDR2 FQGNSA. The length of the CDR3 is 14 residues. The CDR3 coding sequence is TGTGCCAGCAGCTTTTCGATTAGCCCGGGGACCCAGTACTTC. Translated, it gives CASSFSISPGTQYF.

This chain joins TRBV6-1 and TRBJ2-7; 9 bases align to TRBD1. The CDR3 has 14 amino acids. V gave up 2 bases and J gave up 5 bases; unmatched junction bases: 4. Germline CDR1 MNHNS, CDR2 SASEGT. CDR3 coding DNA: TGTGCCAGCAGTGAAATGGGACAGGGCCACGAGCAGTACTTC. This codes for CASSEMGQGHEQYF.

This clone was seen only once. The gene calls are TRBV12-3 or TRBV12-4 and TRBJ1-4; D uncertain. This CDR3 has 12 amino acids. With 1 base removed from V and 8 bases from J, the gap between germline ends came to 5 bases. The CDR3: CASSLDPEKLFF. The CDR3 nucleotides read TGTGCCAGCAGTTTAGATCCGGAAAAACTGTTTTTT.

This chain joins TRBV6-1 and TRBJ1-2; a possible D gene is TRBD1 (6 bases). This CDR3 is 14 amino acids long. Trimming removed 8 bases from V and 6 bases from J, with 19 bases in between. Germline CDR1 is MNHNS and CDR2 is SASEGT. The CDR3 coding sequence is TGTGCCAGCTCAGTCATTCCAGGGGCAAATGGCTACACCTTC. This translates into CASSVIPGANGYTF.

In this sample, this clone turned up once. V gene TRBV2 combines with J gene TRBJ2-4; D may be TRBD1 (6 bases). Trimming left V 7 bases short and J 7 bases short, with 14 bases between. The CDR3 covers 13 residues. Per germline, CDR1 SNHLY and CDR2 FYNNEI. For the CDR3, the DNA is TGTGCCAGCATCAGGGGAGAGGGGAACATTCAGTACTTC. Its protein is CASIRGEGNIQYF.

The chain links TRBV9 to TRBJ1-3; a possible D gene is TRBD1 (5 bases). Germline V gives CDR1 SGDLS, CDR2 YYNGEE. The CDR3 extends over 14 amino acids. V was trimmed by 2 bases and J by 2 bases, leaving 8 bases between them. The CDR3 sequence is CASSVSGTGNTIYF. The CDR3 region has the DNA TGTGCCAGCAGCGTGTCAGGGACTGGAAACACCATATATTTT.

The chain links TRBV5-1 to TRBJ2-7; TRBD2 aligns across 10 bases. Germline V lookup: CDR1 SGHRS, CDR2 YFSETQ. CDR3 length equals 17 residues. V shed 0 bases, J shed 0 bases, and the junction held 6 bases outside the gene matches. DNA of the CDR3: TGCGCCAGCAGCTTGGGATTAGCGGGGGGCCTCTCCTACGAGCAGTACTTC. It is translated as CASSLGLAGGLSYEQYF.

To note about this clone: The same CDR3 arises from other DNA sequences in this sample as well. V is TRBV4-1 and J is TRBJ1-3; D is possibly TRBD1 (5 bases). Trimming took 6 bases from V and 0 from J, leaving 18 bases between them. CDR3 size: 17 residues. In germline, CDR1 is MGHRA, CDR2 YSYEKL. The CDR3 loop reads CASRGQGPQSSGNTIYF. The CDR3 bases are TGCGCCAGCAGAGGACAAGGCCCACAGAGCTCTGGAAACACCATATATTTT.

This chain connects TRBV6-5 to TRBJ1-3; D is unclear. Per the germline V gene, CDR1 is MNHEY and CDR2 is SVGAGI. V was trimmed by 6 bases and J by 3 bases, leaving 12 bases between them. The CDR3 extends over 14 amino acids. The CDR3, as DNA: TGTGCCAGCAGCCCCACCTGGAGTGGAAACACCATATATTTT. It encodes CASSPTWSGNTIYF.

As to this clone: In the same sample, other DNA sequences code for this CDR3. The genes are TRBV6-6 and TRBJ1-4; tentatively, D is TRBD1 (6 bases). Germline V gene data show CDR1 as MNHNY and CDR2 as SVGAGI (reference sequence). This CDR3 is built from 14 residues. With 2 bases removed from V and 8 bases from J, the gap between germline ends came to 12 bases. CDR3 residues: CASSYSRGGEKLFF. CDR3 nucleotides: TGTGCCAGCAGTTACAGCAGGGGAGGGGAAAAACTGTTTTTT.

CDR3 region: CASSGGLHYGYTF. The CDR3 coding sequence is TGTGCCAGCAGTGGAGGATTGCACTATGGCTACACCTTC. The chain couples TRBV25-1 to TRBJ1-2; D remains unclear. The CDR3 has 13 residues. With 4 bases removed from V and 3 bases from J, the gap between germline ends came to 9 bases. CDR1 and CDR2 from the germline V gene are MGHDK and SYGVNS.

This chain links TRBV5-4 with TRBJ2-5, with 9 bases aligning to TRBD2. Germline V gene sequence: CDR1 SGHNT, CDR2 YYREEE (reference sequence). The CDR3 covers 16 residues. V lost 4 bases and J lost 5; bases outside the gene matches: 12. The chain's CDR3 is CASSTLLAGEGETQYF. The CDR3 nucleotides are TGTGCCAGCAGCACACTATTAGCGGGGGAGGGGGAGACCCAGTACTTC.

The chain joins TRBV2 to TRBJ1-1; weak D call: TRBD1 (5 bases). CDR3 length equals 14 residues. CDR1 is SNHLY and CDR2 is FYNNEI in the germline V gene. V shed 4 bases and J shed 1 base, with 10 bases lying between them. The CDR3 bases are TGTGCCAGCAGTGGATGGGGGGAGAACACTGAAGCTTTCTTT. Translating it yields CASSGWGENTEAFF.

This chain links TRBV7-2 with TRBJ1-1; 8 positions agree with TRBD1. The CDR3 loop spans 12 amino acids. The junction had 1 base not matched to a gene; V was cut back by 6 bases and J by 4 bases. Per the germline V gene, CDR1 is SGHTA and CDR2 is FQGNSA. Here the CDR3 DNA reads TGTGCCAGCAGTGGACAGGGCACTGAAGCTTTCTTT. Its translation: CASSGQGTEAFF. The variable domain in full, completed from reference TRBV7-2 and TRBJ1-1, reads GAGVSQSPSNKVTEKGKDVELRCDPISGHTALYWYRQSLGQGLEFLIYFQGNSAPDKSGLPSDRFSAERTGGSVSTLTIQRTQQEDSAVYLCASSGQGTEAFFGQGTRLTVV.

This rearrangement joins TRBV9 to TRBJ1-2, with D perhaps matching TRBD1 (5 bases). The germline V and J ends were trimmed by 0 bases and 4 bases, with 13 bases remaining between them. The V gene's germline CDR1 is SGDLS and CDR2 YYNGEE. This CDR3 region has 15 residues. The CDR3 nucleotides read TGTGCCAGCAGCGTAGGCCCCCGGGGGGGCTATGGCTACACCTTC. This sequence encodes CASSVGPRGGYGYTF.

This chain joins TRBV28 and TRBJ1-5; D is uncertain. V lost 1 base, J lost 6 bases, and 10 bases lay in between. CDR3 length: 14 amino acids. Per the germline V gene, CDR1 is MDHEN and CDR2 is SYDVKM. The CDR3 region is CASSLSRGSQPQHF. The CDR3 DNA reads TGTGCCAGCAGTTTATCCCGGGGAAGTCAGCCCCAGCATTTT.

The chain is built from TRBV7-3 and TRBJ2-7, with 9 bases matching TRBD2. Germline CDR1 and CDR2: SGHTA and FQGTGA. The CDR3 loop spans 16 amino acids. V shed 5 bases, J shed 4 bases, and the junction held 12 bases outside the gene matches. CDR3: CASSKRAGGYIYEQYF. CDR3 in DNA: TGTGCCAGCAGCAAGCGAGCGGGGGGCTATATATACGAGCAGTACTTC.

Only a few counts were recorded for this clone. The V and J genes are TRBV28 and TRBJ2-7, with D possibly matching TRBD1 (5 bases). The CDR3 loop spans 14 amino acids. The germline CDR1 and CDR2 sequences are MDHEN and SYDVKM. Trimming took off 2 bases at V and 2 bases at J, with 10 bases between the two ends. In DNA, the CDR3 is TGTGCCAGCAGTTTACGCAGGGTTGCCTACGAGCAGTACTTC. Translation: CASSLRRVAYEQYF.

Only one count was recorded for this clone. The chain combines TRBV14 with TRBJ1-1, with 8 bases matching TRBD1. V was clipped by 5 bases and J by 2 bases; unmatched bases: 10. CDR3 length equals 16 residues. Germline assignment: CDR1 SGHDN and CDR2 FVKESK. The CDR3 sequence: CASSSRQGLANTEAFF. The CDR3 DNA reads TGTGCCAGCAGCTCCCGACAGGGGTTGGCAAACACTGAAGCTTTCTTT.

The genes are TRBV15 and TRBJ1-5; no definite D call. Germline V CDR1 and CDR2: LNHNV, YYDKDF (reference sequence). Trimming left V 5 bases short and J 2 bases short, with 16 bases between. The CDR3 runs 16 residues. The CDR3 spells CATSPAGRLGNQPQHF. CDR3 coding DNA: TGTGCCACCAGCCCCGCGGGGAGGCTGGGCAATCAGCCCCAGCATTTT.

The chain has TRBV28 and TRBJ1-1; TRBD1 matches 9 bases. Looked up from germline, CDR1 is MDHEN and CDR2 is SYDVKM. V dropped 8 bases and J dropped 7; count of bases not matched to a gene: 17. The CDR3 has 16 amino acids. CDR3 loop: CASPPKGGQGVYEAFF. Written as DNA, the CDR3 is TGTGCCAGCCCTCCAAAAGGGGGACAGGGAGTTTATGAAGCTTTCTTT.

This chain joins TRBV24-1 and TRBJ1-3; no definite D call. The CDR3 runs 14 residues. Deletions cut 6 bases from V and 3 bases from J, with 11 bases between. The V gene's germline CDR1 is KGHDR and CDR2 SFDVKD. This CDR3 reads CATSFLVFGNTIYF. DNA of the CDR3: TGTGCCACCAGTTTTCTCGTCTTTGGAAACACCATATATTTT.